This TCR beta chain was profiled in a study of OX40 agonist ivuxolimab in advanced cancers. Overall study context: Each dose-escalation patient presented with hepatocellular carcinoma, melanoma, renal cell or head and neck cancer. Checkpoint inhibitors had been given previously to under 50% of patients.

Systemic immunosuppression or a history of autoimmune disease excluded patients. Comment on this clone: Antigen: not known.

Study-wide points: Averaging showed that CD8+ T cells had more expanded clones than CD4+ did.

This CDR3 region has 15 residues. Germline lookup yields CDR1 MNHEY and CDR2 SMNVEV (reference sequence). The V end lost 2 bases, the J end lost 3 bases, and 10 bases lay between the germline ends. The data were produced by immunoSEQ multiplex PCR, yet TCRdb's version contains in-frame clones alone and is incomplete. The data contain around 17,000 clones, approximately 86% of them singletons. The TCR originated in an adult with an advanced solid tumor such as melanoma, head and neck, liver or kidney cancer. Specimen: CD4+ or CD8+ T cells sorted from blood, collected in a trial of the OX40 agonist ivuxolimab. The rearrangement links TRBV27 to TRBJ2-2, with D perhaps matching TRBD1 (6 bases). CDR3 nucleotide sequence: TGTGCCAGCAGTTTAAGGGGGAGCGACACCGGGGAGCTGTTTTTT. This codes for CASSLRGSDTGELFF.